The 22 T cell receptor beta chains presented below share a single source sample, sequenced in a study of T cell repertoires in cytomegalovirus infection. TCRdb ran MiXCR on the reads and lists one entry per CDR3 protein. The table includes around 200,000 distinct CDR3 sequences, roughly 34% detected once. Which antigens these TCRs recognize remains unknown. The sample was CD8+ T cells from cultured PBMCs, taken from culture after CMV antigen stimulation. The receptors here all came from a human donor in good health (CMV status not recorded). Some clones in this sample may be carry-over from other donors' samples.

The table lists this clonotype with a few counts. The CDR3 nucleotides are TGTGCCAGCAGCTTCTCGTGGGACACCTTC. It yields the protein CASSFSWDTF. The chain joins TRBV5-8 to TRBJ1-2; D is ambiguous. Trimming cost V 2 bases and J 12 bases, with 8 bases left between them. CDR1 and CDR2 from the germline V gene are SGHTS and YDEGEE. The CDR3 consists of 10 residues. The full variable domain, completed using reference TRBV5-8 and TRBJ1-2, is EAGVTQSPTHLIKTRGQQATLRCSPISGHTSVYWYQQALGLGLQFLLWYDEGEERNRGNFPPRFSGRQFPNYSSELNVNALELEDSALYLCASSFSWDTFGSGTRLTVV.

This clonotype was found a few times. This chain connects TRBV7-3 to TRBJ1-1; D ambiguous. CDR1 and CDR2 from the germline V gene are SGHTA and FQGTGA. Between the trimmed V and J ends, which lost 5 bases and 1 base, there was a span of 14 bases. The CDR3 contains 15 residues. The CDR3 DNA reads as TGTGCCAGCAGCCCACCGAGAGGCCAGAACACTGAAGCTTTCTTT. It yields the protein CASSPPRGQNTEAFF.

This clonotype was detected ten times or more. The gene calls are TRBV7-6 and TRBJ1-1, with 7 bases aligning to TRBD1. The CDR3 is 13 residues long. V shed 5 bases and J 4 bases; nucleotides not matched to a gene: 4. In germline, CDR1 is SGHVS, CDR2 FNYEAQ. This CDR3 reads CASSRGQTTEAFF. The CDR3 nucleotides read TGTGCCAGCAGCCGGGGACAGACCACTGAAGCTTTCTTT.

The sample holds many counts of this clonotype. The V gene is TRBV7-8, the J gene TRBJ1-2; 9 nucleotides line up with TRBD1. CDR1 is SGHVS and CDR2 is FQNEAQ in the germline V gene. The CDR3 runs to 15 residues. V lost 4 bases to trimming and J lost 3 bases; unmatched junction nucleotides: 6. CDR3 in DNA: TGTGCCAGCAGCTGGACCGACAGGGGGGACTATGGCTACACCTTC. Translating it yields CASSWTDRGDYGYTF. Full variable domain (outside the CDR3, taken from reference TRBV7-8 and TRBJ1-2): GAGVSQSPRYKVAKRGQDVALRCDPISGHVSLFWYQQALGQGPEFLTYFQNEAQLDKSGLPSDRFFAERPEGSVSTLKIQRTQQEDSAVYLCASSWTDRGDYGYTFGSGTRLTVV.

The genes are TRBV18 and TRBJ2-1; TRBD2 agrees at 8 bases. The CDR3 contains 16 residues. Germline trimming cut 0 bases from V and 6 bases from J; bases unmatched to any gene: 7. Germline V gene data show CDR1 as KGHSH and CDR2 as LQKENI. In DNA form, the CDR3 reads TGTGCCAGCTCACCACCGTCGGGAGGGCCTCTCAATGAGCAGTTCTTC. It encodes CASSPPSGGPLNEQFF.

This clonotype appeared a few times. A read error may produce the germline difference seen at one junction end. This sequence joins TRBV5-1 and TRBJ2-5, with 7 bases matching TRBD1. In germline, CDR1 is SGHRS, CDR2 YFSETQ. The CDR3 has 16 residues. CDR3 nucleotide sequence: TGCGCCAGCAGCTTGTCTTCTGACAGGGAACAAGAGACCCCGTACTTC. The encoded protein is CASSLSSDREQETPYF.

This clonotype was counted only a few times. The chain uses TRBV3-1 and TRBJ2-5, with D maybe TRBD2 (6 bases). The germline CDR1 and CDR2 sequences are LGHDT and YNNKEL (reference sequence). The CDR3 runs 13 residues. V was shortened by 6 bases and J by 3 bases, with 11 bases between the two germline ends. The CDR3 protein is CASSRGTEETQYF. Written as DNA, the CDR3 is TGTGCCAGCAGTCGCGGGACTGAAGAGACCCAGTACTTC.

This clonotype was counted between two and nine times. The chain employs TRBV9 and TRBJ2-1, with 7 bases fitting TRBD2. V lost 3 bases, J lost 5 bases, and 5 bases stayed unmatched. Germline V CDR1 and CDR2: SGDLS, YYNGEE. The CDR3 has 14 amino acids. The CDR3 loop is CASSGPSGHNEQFF. DNA for the CDR3: TGTGCCAGCAGCGGACCTAGCGGTCACAATGAGCAGTTCTTC.

A word on this clonotype: The conserved phenylalanine or tryptophan normally closing the CDR3 is absent here, so this likely arose from a read error. It is unclear where the CDR3 begins or ends on the DNA, so no DNA is shown, and the CDR3 is as TCRdb lists it. The rearrangement uses TRBV6-1 and TRBJ1-1. Termini included, the CDR3 measures 12 amino acids. CDR1 MNHNS and CDR2 SASEGT come from the germline V gene. CDR3 sequence: CASTWVRIEAVI.

This clonotype turned up a few times. The CDR3 spells CASSYSGSKYNEQFF. The CDR3 coding sequence is TGTGCCAGCAGTTATAGCGGGAGTAAGTACAATGAGCAGTTCTTC. This sequence joins TRBV27 and TRBJ2-1, with 9 bases fitting TRBD2. Trimming took 4 bases from V and 4 from J; bases not matched to a gene: 5. Per the germline V gene, CDR1 is MNHEY and CDR2 is SMNVEV (reference sequence). This CDR3 comprises 15 residues.

The rearrangement uses TRBV5-1 and TRBJ2-1; D unclear. Germline V gives CDR1 SGHRS, CDR2 YFSETQ. The CDR3 totals 15 residues. V lost 3 bases and J 8 bases, leaving 18 bases between the germline ends. The CDR3 DNA follows: TGCGCCAGCAGCTCATACCCCTATCCCTCATATGAGCAGTTCTTC. It encodes CASSSYPYPSYEQFF.

This clonotype was found a few times. The chain is built from TRBV6-6 and TRBJ2-7, with unresolved D. There are 14 residues in the CDR3. The V gene's germline CDR1 is MNHNY and CDR2 SVGAGI (reference sequence). The V end was cut by 3 bases, the J end by 6 bases, with 15 bases between. The CDR3, as DNA: TGTGCCAGCAGTTATGAGGCAGGCGTACGCGAGCAGTACTTC. Translating it yields CASSYEAGVREQYF.

In this sample, this clonotype turned up many times. The chain employs TRBV7-2 and TRBJ2-2; 12 bases align to TRBD2. The CDR3 extends over 17 amino acids. Per the germline V gene, CDR1 is SGHTA and CDR2 is FQGNSA. The junction had 7 bases not matched to a gene; V was cut back by 6 bases and J by 2 bases. The CDR3 region is CASRPGLAGPNTGELFF. The CDR3 DNA follows: TGTGCCAGCAGGCCAGGACTAGCGGGACCTAACACCGGGGAGCTGTTTTTT.

This chain connects TRBV27 to TRBJ2-1, with 14 bases identical to TRBD2. V lost 0 bases, J lost 1 base, and 5 bases stayed unmatched. From germline, CDR1 is MNHEY and CDR2 SMNVEV (reference sequence). The CDR3 sequence is 19 residues long. The CDR3 region is CASSLSGLAGAESYNEQFF. The CDR3 region has the DNA TGTGCCAGCAGTTTATCGGGACTAGCGGGAGCGGAGTCCTACAATGAGCAGTTCTTC.

The sample holds a few counts of this clonotype. The genes are TRBV7-2 and TRBJ2-7, with D hard to call. The CDR3 runs 14 residues. Germline V gene data show CDR1 as SGHTA and CDR2 as FQGNSA. Trimming pared 1 base from V and 5 bases from J, leaving 12 bases between. This CDR3 reads CASSLVGLGDEQYF. CDR3 in DNA: TGTGCCAGCAGCTTAGTAGGGCTTGGGGACGAGCAGTACTTC.

This chain joins TRBV15 and TRBJ1-4, with D hard to call. V shed 0 bases and J shed 4 bases, with 6 bases lying between them. The CDR3 loop spans 14 amino acids. CDR1 is LNHNV and CDR2 is YYDKDF in the germline V gene (reference sequence). CDR3 protein: CATSREEVNEKLFF. DNA for the CDR3: TGTGCCACCAGCAGAGAAGAGGTTAATGAAAAACTGTTTTTT.

The chain combines TRBV30 with TRBJ2-2; D might be TRBD1 (6 bases). The CDR3 is 13 amino acids. V dropped 1 base and J dropped 6 bases, with 9 bases sitting between them. Germline V CDR1 and CDR2: GTSNPN, SVGIG (reference sequence). The CDR3 here is CAWSDTGPGELFF. The CDR3 DNA reads TGTGCCTGGAGTGACACAGGGCCCGGGGAGCTGTTTTTT.

This clonotype was observed a few times. The rearrangement joins TRBV12-5 to TRBJ1-5; D not resolved. The germline V gene has CDR1 LGHNT and CDR2 FRNRAP. The CDR3 has 12 amino acids. V was clipped by 8 bases and J by 2 bases, with 7 bases between them. Here the CDR3 DNA reads TGTGCTAGTCATGGAGGCAATCAGCCCCAGCATTTT. Protein product: CASHGGNQPQHF.

This clonotype came up many times. The chain joins TRBV7-2 to TRBJ2-3; 8 bases line up with TRBD1. Unmatched junction bases numbered 4, after V lost 0 bases and J lost 2 bases. Germline CDR1 is SGHTA and CDR2 is FQGNSA. This CDR3 contains 16 residues. The CDR3 is CASSLATGQATDTQYF. The CDR3 DNA reads as TGTGCCAGCAGCTTAGCCACGGGACAGGCCACAGATACGCAGTATTTT.

V is TRBV12-3 or TRBV12-4 and J is TRBJ2-7; the D gene is possibly TRBD2 (5 bases). The CDR3 is made up of 14 amino acids. V lost 3 bases and J 1 base, leaving 10 bases between the germline ends. CDR3 coding DNA: TGTGCCAGCAGTTTCTCGGGGTTATCCTACGAGCAGTACTTC. It codes for CASSFSGLSYEQYF.

The table lists this clonotype with a few counts. V and J are TRBV7-9 and TRBJ2-3; D uncertain. In germline, CDR1 is SEHNR, CDR2 FQNEAQ (reference sequence). This CDR3 comprises 13 residues. The V and J ends lost 7 bases and 2 bases respectively, with 10 bases between them. CDR3: CASTHLFTDTQYF. CDR3 nucleotides: TGTGCCAGCACCCACCTTTTCACAGATACGCAGTATTTT.

This clonotype occurred a few times. The chain couples TRBV28 to TRBJ2-7, with 10 bases aligning to TRBD2. The CDR3 loop spans 19 amino acids. Germline V gene data show CDR1 as MDHEN and CDR2 as SYDVKM. With 1 base clipped from V and 2 bases from J, the junction kept 14 bases outside the gene matches. CDR3 loop: CASSLFPPLSGRAPYEQYF. In DNA, the CDR3 is TGTGCCAGCAGTTTATTCCCGCCGCTAAGCGGGAGGGCCCCCTACGAGCAGTACTTC.